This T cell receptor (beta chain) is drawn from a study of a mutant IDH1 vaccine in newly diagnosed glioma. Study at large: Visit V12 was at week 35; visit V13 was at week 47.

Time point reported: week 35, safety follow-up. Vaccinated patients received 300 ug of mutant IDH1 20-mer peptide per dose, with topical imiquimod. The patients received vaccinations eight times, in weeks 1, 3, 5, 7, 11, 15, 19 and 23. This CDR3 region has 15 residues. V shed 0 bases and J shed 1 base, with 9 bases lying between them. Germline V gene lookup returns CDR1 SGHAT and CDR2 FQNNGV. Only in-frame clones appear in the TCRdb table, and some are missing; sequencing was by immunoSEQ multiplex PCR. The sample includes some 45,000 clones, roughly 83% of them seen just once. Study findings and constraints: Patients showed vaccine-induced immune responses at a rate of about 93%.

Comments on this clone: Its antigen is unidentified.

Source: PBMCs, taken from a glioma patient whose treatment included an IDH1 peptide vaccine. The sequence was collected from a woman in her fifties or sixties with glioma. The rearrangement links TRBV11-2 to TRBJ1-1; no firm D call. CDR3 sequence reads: CASSLDWGENTEAFF. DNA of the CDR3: TGTGCCAGCAGCTTAGATTGGGGAGAGAACACTGAAGCTTTCTTT.